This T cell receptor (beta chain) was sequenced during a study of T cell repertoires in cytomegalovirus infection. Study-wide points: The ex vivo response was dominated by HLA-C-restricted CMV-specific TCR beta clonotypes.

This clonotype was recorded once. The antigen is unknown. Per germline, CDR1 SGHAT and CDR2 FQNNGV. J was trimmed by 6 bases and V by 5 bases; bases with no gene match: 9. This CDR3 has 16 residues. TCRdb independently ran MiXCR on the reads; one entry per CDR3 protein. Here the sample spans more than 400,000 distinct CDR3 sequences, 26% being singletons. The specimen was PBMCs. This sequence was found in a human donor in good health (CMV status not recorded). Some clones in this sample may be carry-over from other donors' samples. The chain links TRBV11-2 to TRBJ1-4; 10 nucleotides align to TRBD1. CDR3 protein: CASSTRAGTGDEKLFF. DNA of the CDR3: TGTGCCAGCAGCACACGCGCCGGGACAGGGGATGAAAAACTGTTTTTT.